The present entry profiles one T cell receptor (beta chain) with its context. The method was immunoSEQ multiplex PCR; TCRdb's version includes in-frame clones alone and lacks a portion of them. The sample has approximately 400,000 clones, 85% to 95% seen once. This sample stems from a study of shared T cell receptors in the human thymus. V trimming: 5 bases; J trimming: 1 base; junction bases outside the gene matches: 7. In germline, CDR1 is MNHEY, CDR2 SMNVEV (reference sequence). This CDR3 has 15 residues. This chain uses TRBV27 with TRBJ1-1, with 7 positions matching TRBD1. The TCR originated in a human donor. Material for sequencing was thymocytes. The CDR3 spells CASSPPGTANTEAFF. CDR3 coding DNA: TGTGCCAGCAGTCCCCCGGGGACAGCGAACACTGAAGCTTTCTTT.